This TCR beta chain was profiled in a study of cytomegalovirus exposure and HLA in healthy donors. The PCR was carried out with 60 Vbeta primers and 13 Jbeta primers. Data came from immunoSEQ multiplex PCR; TCRdb stores just in-frame clones and leaves some out. Of under 200,000 clones listed, about 80% were seen once; the top ten hold approximately 1.5%. Study-wide results and caveats: The study flagged fewer than 200 TCR beta chains as cytomegalovirus-associated. In a later analysis, compared with equally common non-associated chains, HLA-associated beta chains were more expanded. Reportedly, HLA-A and HLA-B alleles of most subjects were accurately predicted from TCR beta.

On this clone: Its specificity is unknown.

V lost 4 bases and J 4 bases, leaving 16 bases between the germline ends. The CDR3 sequence is 15 residues long. The germline V gene encodes CDR1 LGHNA and CDR2 YSLEER. This clonotype originated in a girl aged 10 to 17 in good health and CMV-seropositive. This chain uses TRBV4-3 with TRBJ1-2; a weak D match, TRBD1 (6 bases). What was sequenced was PBMCs. The CDR3 coding sequence is TGCGCCAGCAGCCTAGGGACACCCGGCGGCTATGGCTACACCTTC. Translating gives CASSLGTPGGYGYTF.